The following is a TCR beta chain sequence with its context. Germline V gives CDR1 SGDLS, CDR2 YYNGEE. The CDR3 length is 15 residues. Trimming cost V 3 bases and J 3 bases, with 15 bases left between them. The record originates from a study of glioma-infiltrating T cells after dendritic cell vaccination. Input was 1.5 to 2.5 ug genomic DNA, or all available if less. Amplification used 60 V beta primers and 13 J beta primers. The assay was immunoSEQ multiplex PCR, and TCRdb's table has in-frame clones only and misses some. The repertoire holds tens of thousands of clones, with 81% as singletons. None of the glioblastoma patients had an isocitrate dehydrogenase mutation.

Sequenced here: blood, sampled before dendritic cell vaccination. J is TRBJ1-1 and V is TRBV9; the D is unclear. This clonotype was sampled from a human donor with glioblastoma. This chain's CDR3 is CASSDRPGVDTEAFF. The CDR3 nucleotides are TGTGCCAGCAGCGACCGACCGGGTGTCGACACTGAAGCTTTCTTT.